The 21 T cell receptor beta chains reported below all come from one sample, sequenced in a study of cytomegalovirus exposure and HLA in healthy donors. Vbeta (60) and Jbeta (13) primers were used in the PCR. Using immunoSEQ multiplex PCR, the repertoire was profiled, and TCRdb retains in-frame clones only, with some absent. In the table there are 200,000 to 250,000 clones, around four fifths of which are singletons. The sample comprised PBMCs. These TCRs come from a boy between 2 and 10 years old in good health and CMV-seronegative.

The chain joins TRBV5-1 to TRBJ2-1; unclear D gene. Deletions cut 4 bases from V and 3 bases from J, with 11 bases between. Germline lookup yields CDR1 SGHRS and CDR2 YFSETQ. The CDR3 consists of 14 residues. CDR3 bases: TGCGCCAGCAGCGCCGATAGTAGCTACAATGAGCAGTTCTTC. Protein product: CASSADSSYNEQFF.

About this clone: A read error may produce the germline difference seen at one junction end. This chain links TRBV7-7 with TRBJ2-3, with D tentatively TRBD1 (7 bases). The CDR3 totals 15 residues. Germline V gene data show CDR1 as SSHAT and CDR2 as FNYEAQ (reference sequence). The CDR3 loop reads CASSLGGGGTDTQYF. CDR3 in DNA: TGTGCTAGCAGCTTAGGAGGGGGCGGCACAGATACGCAGTATTTT.

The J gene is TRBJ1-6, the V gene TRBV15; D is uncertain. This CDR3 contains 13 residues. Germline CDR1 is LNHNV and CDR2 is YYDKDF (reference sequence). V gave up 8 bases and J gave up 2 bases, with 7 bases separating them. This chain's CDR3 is CATDSAYNSPLHF. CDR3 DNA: TGTGCCACCGATTCGGCCTATAATTCACCCCTCCACTTT.

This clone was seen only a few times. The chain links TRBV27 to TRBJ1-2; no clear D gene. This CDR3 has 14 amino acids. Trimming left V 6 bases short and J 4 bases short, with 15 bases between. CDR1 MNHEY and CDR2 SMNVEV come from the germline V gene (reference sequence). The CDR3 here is CASRTNRDSYGYTF. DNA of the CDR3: TGTGCCAGCAGAACTAATCGAGACTCCTATGGCTACACCTTC.

DNA for the CDR3: TGTGCCAGCAGTTCGATAGGTACGCGGTGTGAGCAGTACTTC. Translated: CASSSIGTRCEQYF. The chain combines TRBV6-6 with TRBJ2-7; D is unclear. With 4 bases removed from V and 7 bases from J, the gap between germline ends came to 17 bases. Germline-derived CDR1 and CDR2 are MNHNY and SVGAGI (reference sequence). This CDR3 is built from 14 residues.

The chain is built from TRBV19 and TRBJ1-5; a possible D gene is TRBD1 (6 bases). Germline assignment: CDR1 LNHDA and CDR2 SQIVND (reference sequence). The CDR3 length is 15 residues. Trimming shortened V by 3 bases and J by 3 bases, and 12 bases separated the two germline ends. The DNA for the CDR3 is TGTGCCAGTAGTATTGGAGGACAGCTCAATCAGCCCCAGCATTTT. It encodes CASSIGGQLNQPQHF.

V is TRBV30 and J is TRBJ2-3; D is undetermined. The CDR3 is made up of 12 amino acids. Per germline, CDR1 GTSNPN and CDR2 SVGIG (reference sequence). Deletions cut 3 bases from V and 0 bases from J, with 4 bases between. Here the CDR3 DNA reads TGTGCCTGGAGACAGAGCACAGATACGCAGTATTTT. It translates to CAWRQSTDTQYF.

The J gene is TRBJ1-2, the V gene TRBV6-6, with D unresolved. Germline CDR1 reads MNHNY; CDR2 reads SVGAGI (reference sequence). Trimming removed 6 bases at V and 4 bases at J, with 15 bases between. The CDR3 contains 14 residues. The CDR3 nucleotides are TGTGCCAGCAGACGCCCCACAGAAGGCTATGGCTACACCTTC. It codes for CASRRPTEGYGYTF.

CDR3 amino acids: CASSYGVRGGPYEQYF. The CDR3 nucleotides read TGTGCCAGCAGTTACGGGGTGAGGGGGGGACCCTACGAGCAGTACTTC. V is TRBV6-5 and J is TRBJ2-7; D possibly corresponds to TRBD2 (7 bases). The ends were cut back, 2 bases at V and 2 bases at J, with 16 bases in the middle. CDR1 and CDR2 from the germline V gene are MNHEY and SVGAGI. CDR3 length equals 16 residues.

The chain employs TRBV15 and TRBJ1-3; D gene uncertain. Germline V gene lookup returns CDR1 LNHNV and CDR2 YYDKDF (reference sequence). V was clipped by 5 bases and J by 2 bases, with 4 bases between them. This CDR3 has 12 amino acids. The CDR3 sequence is CATSPAGNTIYF. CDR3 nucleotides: TGTGCCACCAGCCCTGCTGGAAACACCATATATTTT.

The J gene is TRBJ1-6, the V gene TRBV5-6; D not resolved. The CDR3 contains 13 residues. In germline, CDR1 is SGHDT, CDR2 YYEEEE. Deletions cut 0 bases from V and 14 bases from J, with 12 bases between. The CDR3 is CASSLGTLPSLHF. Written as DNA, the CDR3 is TGTGCCAGCAGCTTGGGTACTCTCCCCTCCCTCCACTTT.

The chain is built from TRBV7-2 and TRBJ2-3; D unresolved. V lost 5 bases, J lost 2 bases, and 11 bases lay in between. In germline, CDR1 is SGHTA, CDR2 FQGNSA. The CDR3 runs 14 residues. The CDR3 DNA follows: TGTGCCAGCAGCGTTTCACACCTCACAGATACGCAGTATTTT. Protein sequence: CASSVSHLTDTQYF.

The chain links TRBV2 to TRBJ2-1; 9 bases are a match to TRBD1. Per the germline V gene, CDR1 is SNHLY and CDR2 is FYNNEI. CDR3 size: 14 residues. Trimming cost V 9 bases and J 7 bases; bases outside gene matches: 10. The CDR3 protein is CASIGTGRRNEQFF. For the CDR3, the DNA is TGTGCCAGTATAGGGACAGGGAGACGGAATGAGCAGTTCTTC.

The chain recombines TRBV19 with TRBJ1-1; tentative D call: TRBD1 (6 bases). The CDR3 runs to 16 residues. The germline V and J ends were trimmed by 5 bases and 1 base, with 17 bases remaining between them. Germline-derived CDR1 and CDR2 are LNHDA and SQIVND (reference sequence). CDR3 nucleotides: TGTGCCAGTAGTCCCCAGACGGACAGACAGAACACTGAAGCTTTCTTT. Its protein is CASSPQTDRQNTEAFF.

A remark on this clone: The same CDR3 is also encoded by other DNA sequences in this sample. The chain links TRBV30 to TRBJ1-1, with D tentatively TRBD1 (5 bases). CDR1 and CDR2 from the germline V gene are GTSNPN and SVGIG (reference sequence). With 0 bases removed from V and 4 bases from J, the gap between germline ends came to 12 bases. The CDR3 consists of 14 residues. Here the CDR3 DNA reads TGTGCCTGGAGTGTATCCGGGGGGGTCACTGAAGCTTTCTTT. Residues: CAWSVSGGVTEAFF.

The CDR3, as DNA: TGTGCCTGGACCCCGTCAGGAACACTTCAGCCCCAGCATTTT. Encoded protein: CAWTPSGTLQPQHF. V and J are TRBV30 and TRBJ1-5, with unresolved D. The CDR3 extends over 14 amino acids. V shed 4 bases and J shed 6 bases, with 16 bases lying between them. Germline assignment: CDR1 GTSNPN and CDR2 SVGIG (reference sequence).

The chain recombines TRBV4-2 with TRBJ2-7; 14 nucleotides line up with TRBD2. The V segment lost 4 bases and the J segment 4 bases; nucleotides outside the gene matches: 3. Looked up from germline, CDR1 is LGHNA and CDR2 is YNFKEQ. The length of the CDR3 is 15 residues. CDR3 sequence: CASSPGTSGSYEQYF. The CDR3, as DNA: TGTGCCAGCAGCCCCGGGACTAGCGGGAGTTACGAGCAGTACTTC.

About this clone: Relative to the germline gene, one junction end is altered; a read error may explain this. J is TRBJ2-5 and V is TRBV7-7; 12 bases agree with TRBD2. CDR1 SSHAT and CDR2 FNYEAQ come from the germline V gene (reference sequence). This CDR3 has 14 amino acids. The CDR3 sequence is CASSPGLAGETQYF. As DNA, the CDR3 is TGTGCTAGCAGCCCAGGACTAGCGGGGGAGACCCAGTACTTC.

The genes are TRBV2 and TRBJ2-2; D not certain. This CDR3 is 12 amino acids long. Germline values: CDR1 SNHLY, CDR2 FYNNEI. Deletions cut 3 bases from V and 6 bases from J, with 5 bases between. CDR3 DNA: TGTGCCAGCAGTGATCCAGCCGGGGAGCTGTTTTTT. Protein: CASSDPAGELFF.

CDR3 DNA sequence: TGTGCCAGTAGTATGGGGACATTGGACTACGAGCAGTACTTC. Its protein product is CASSMGTLDYEQYF. The gene calls are TRBV19 and TRBJ2-7; the D gene is possibly TRBD1 (6 bases). The ends were cut back, 3 bases at V and 3 bases at J, with 12 bases in the middle. The CDR3 has 14 residues. Per germline, CDR1 LNHDA and CDR2 SQIVND (reference sequence).

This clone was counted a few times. The CDR3 sequence: CASSLGLAVSEQYF. For the CDR3, the DNA is TGTGCCAGCAGCTTGGGACTAGCGGTTTCCGAGCAGTACTTC. The V gene is TRBV5-6, the J gene TRBJ2-7; 9 bases match TRBD2. Losses at the gene ends were 0 bases for V and 6 bases for J; bases not matched to a gene: 4. This CDR3 comprises 14 residues. Germline V gene sequence: CDR1 SGHDT, CDR2 YYEEEE. The whole variable domain, filled in from reference TRBV5-6 and TRBJ2-7, reads DAGVTQSPTHLIKTRGQQVTLRCSPKSGHDTVSWYQQALGQGPQFIFQYYEEEERQRGNFPDRFSGHQFPNYSSELNVNALLLGDSALYLCASSLGLAVSEQYFGPGTRLTVT.